This TCR beta chain appears in the sequencing data of a study of Ad26.COV2.S vaccination and SARS-CoV-2 variants (TCRdb year 2021). In the study overall: Donors in the vaccine arm were drawn from COV1001, a multicentre, randomized, double-blind, placebo-controlled phase I-IIa trial testing Ad26.COV2.S in healthy adults. Investigators did not know the trial group allocation while performing experiments and assessing outcomes. Trial participants were randomized into five groups of five, in which low-dose or high-dose Ad26.COV2.S was given once or twice, or placebo was given on both occasions. TCRbeta repertoire sequencing served as the tool for gauging how specific and how broad the SARS-CoV-2-reactive T cell receptors were following Ad26.COV2.S vaccination. Ad26.COV2.S was administered intramuscularly at a dose of 5x10^10 or 1x10^11 viral particles, either as one shot or as two shots given 56 days apart. A total of 32 samples were included in the TCR-sequenced set, comprising some 20 Ad26.COV2.S vaccine recipients, 5 placebo recipients and 8 SARS-CoV-2 convalescent individuals.

Taken from cysteine to phenylalanine, the CDR3 has 13 residues. This entry keeps only the CDR3 DNA: 39 bases, framed from base 1. In the germline V gene, CDR1 corresponds to KGHDR and CDR2 to SFDVKD. Clipping removes 7 bases from V and 6 bases from J, with 4 as the unmatched junction base count. Comment on this clone: Its specific antigen is unknown. Base-call qualities are not available, and no considerably larger clone is one nucleotide away.

The treatment or condition label on this specimen signifies: about 20 received Ad26.COV2.S at low or high dose, single or two shots; about five received placebo; per-sample allocation not given. Repertoires of vaccine and placebo recipients were sequenced from samples collected on day 63 after the first injection. In Cohort 1b, 25 adults aged 18-55 years were enrolled at a single site in Boston, USA, between 29 July and 7 August 2020. Ad26.COV2.S was a replication-incompetent adenovirus type 26 vector that expressed a prefusion-stabilized SARS-CoV-2 spike protein derived from the original Wuhan strain. The immunoSEQ Assay was the method used to sequence TCRbeta CDR3 regions. After extraction, genomic DNA underwent amplification by bias-controlled multiplex PCR, followed by high-throughput sequencing. The published analysis was carried out like this. To quantify the absolute abundance of every unique TCRbeta CDR3 region, sequences were collapsed and filtered. T cell fraction was estimated by normalization of TCRbeta template counts to usable DNA, with usable DNA being measured through amplification of reference genes present in all nucleated cells. Repertoire TCRs were annotated as SARS-CoV-2-specific by exact matching of V gene, CDR3 amino acid sequence and J gene to a known reactive TCR set. MIRA supplied the reference SARS-CoV-2 TCR set, which was filtered for enrichment in COVID-19-positive ImmuneCODE repertoires so that public or cross-reactive TCRs were removed. Using the MIRA antigens, annotated TCRs were further analysed by specific ORF or by position within an ORF. Breadth was defined as the number of annotated unique rearrangements divided by the total number of unique productive rearrangements, and depth was defined as the summed frequency of the annotated unique rearrangements. Two-sided Wilcoxon rank-sum tests were applied when comparing TCR breadth between groups. Sourced from immuneACCESS, this table was stored by TCRdb with only in-frame sequences that have V and J called. A share of the clones is absent; for the studies checked, an unresolved V gene accounts for under half, and the remainder has no known explanation. The V and J calls and clone size were taken over from that table, and D and trimming were inferred from the DNA. The sample yields around 340,000 clones; about 89% were counted once. Around 4.5% of the sample is taken by the ten largest.

Here is what the overall study found, with its caveats: Substantial breadth of spike-specific CD8+ and CD4+ T cell responses was reported after vaccination. According to the authors, total T cell responses may have been underestimated by the TCR breadth and depth analyses. The study lacked the statistical power to compare responses across vaccine doses or regimens. Compared with placebo recipients, Ad26.COV2.S recipients showed higher spike-specific TCR breadth (P = 0.0014). Vaccine and placebo recipients had comparable non-spike TCR breadth, which fits with the vaccine containing only spike.

The chain is assembled from TRBV24-1 and TRBJ2-2; TRBD1 lines up with 7 middle nucleotides. The receptor was derived from a person between 18 and 59 years old who received the Ad26.COV2.S COVID-19 vaccine or a placebo. Sequenced here: peripheral blood, sampled in a trial of Ad26.COV2.S vaccine versus placebo. The base sequence is TGTGCCACCAGAGCTCAGGGGGCCGGGGAGCTGTTTTTT. Its coded protein is CATRAQGAGELFF.